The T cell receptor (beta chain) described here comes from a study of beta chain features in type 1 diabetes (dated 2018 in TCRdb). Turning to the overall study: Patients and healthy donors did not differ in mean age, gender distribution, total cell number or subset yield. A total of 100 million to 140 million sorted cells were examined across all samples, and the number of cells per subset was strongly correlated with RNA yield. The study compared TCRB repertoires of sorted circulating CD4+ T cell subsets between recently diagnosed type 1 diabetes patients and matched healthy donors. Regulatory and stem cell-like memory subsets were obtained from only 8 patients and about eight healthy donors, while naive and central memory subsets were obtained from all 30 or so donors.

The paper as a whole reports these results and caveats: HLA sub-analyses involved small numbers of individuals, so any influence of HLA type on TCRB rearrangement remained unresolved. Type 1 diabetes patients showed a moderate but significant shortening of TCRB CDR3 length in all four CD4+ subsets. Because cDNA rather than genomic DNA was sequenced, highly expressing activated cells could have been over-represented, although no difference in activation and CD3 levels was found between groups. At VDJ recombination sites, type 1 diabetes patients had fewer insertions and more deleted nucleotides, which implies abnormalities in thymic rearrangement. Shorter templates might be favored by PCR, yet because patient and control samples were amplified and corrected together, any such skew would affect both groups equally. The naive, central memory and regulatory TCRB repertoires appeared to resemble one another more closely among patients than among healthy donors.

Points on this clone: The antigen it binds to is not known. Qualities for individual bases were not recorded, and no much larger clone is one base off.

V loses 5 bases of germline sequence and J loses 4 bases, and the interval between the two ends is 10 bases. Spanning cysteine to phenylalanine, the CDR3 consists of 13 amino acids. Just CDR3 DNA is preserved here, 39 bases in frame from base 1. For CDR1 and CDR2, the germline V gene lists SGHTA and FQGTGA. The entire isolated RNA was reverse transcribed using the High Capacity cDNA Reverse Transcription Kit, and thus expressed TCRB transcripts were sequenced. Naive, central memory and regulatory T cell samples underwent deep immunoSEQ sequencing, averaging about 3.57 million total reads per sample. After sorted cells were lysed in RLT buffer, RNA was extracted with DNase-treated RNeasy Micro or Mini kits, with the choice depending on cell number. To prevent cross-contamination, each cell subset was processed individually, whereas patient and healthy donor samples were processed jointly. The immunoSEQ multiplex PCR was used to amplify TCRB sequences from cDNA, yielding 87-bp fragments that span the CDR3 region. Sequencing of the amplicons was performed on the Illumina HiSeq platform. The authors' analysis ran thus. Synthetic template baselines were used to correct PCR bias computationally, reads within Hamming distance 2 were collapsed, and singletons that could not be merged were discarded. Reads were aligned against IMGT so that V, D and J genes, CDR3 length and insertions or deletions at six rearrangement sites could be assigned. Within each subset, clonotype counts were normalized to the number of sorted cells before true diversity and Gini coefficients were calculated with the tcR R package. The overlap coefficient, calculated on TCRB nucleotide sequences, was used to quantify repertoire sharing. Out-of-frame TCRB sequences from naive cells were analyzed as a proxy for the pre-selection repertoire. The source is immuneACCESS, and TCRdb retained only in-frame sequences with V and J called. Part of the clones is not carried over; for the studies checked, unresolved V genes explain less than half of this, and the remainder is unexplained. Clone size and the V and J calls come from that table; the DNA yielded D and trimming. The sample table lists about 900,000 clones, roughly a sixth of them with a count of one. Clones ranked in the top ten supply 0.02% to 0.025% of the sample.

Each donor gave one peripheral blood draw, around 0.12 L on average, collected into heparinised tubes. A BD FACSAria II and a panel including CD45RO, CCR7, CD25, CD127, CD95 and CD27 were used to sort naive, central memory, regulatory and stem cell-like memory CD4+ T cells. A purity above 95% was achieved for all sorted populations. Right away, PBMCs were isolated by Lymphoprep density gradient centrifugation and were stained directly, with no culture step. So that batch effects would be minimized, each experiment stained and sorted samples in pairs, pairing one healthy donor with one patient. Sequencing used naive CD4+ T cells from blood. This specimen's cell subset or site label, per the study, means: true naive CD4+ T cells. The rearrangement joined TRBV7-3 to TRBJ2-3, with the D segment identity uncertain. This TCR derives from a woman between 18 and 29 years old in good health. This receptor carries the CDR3 CASSTRMADTQYF. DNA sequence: TGTGCCAGCAGCACCCGGATGGCAGATACGCAGTATTTT.